The clone carrying this TCR beta chain was observed a few times. Its antigen remains unknown. This specimen comes from a study of blood T cells in healthy people across ages. Study details: Through template switching, about one barcoded beta molecule was captured per two T cells, as measured in model experiments.

Primers used in a second PCR of about 7 to 12 cycles were a sample-barcoded 5' primer and a J-beta primer mix. CDR3-containing paired-end reads numbered at least 2.5 million in each sample. Each CDR3 protein is one row after TCRdb ran MiXCR on the 5' RACE reads. The repertoire has hundreds of thousands of distinct CDR3 sequences, around 25% of them found once; the top ten carry around 9.2%. This CDR3 contains 15 residues. Trimming took 2 bases from V and 2 from J, leaving 12 bases between them. CDR1 is SGHAT and CDR2 is FQNNGV in the germline V gene. Overall study results and limits: Getting older went along with TCR beta diversity per million T cells dropping roughly linearly.

Another study also made use of these data, one on T cells of mothers and their children. That publication notes: Related mother-child pairs shared slightly more overlap than unrelated pairs, but the difference was non-significant.

This receptor was identified in a boy between 5 and 17 years old in good health. The specimen was blood. The chain employs TRBV11-2 and TRBJ1-1; TRBD1 is a possible D gene (5 bases). CDR3 sequence: CASSLLGATNTEAFF. The CDR3, as DNA: TGTGCCAGCAGCTTACTAGGGGCAACTAACACTGAAGCTTTCTTT.